The present TCR beta chain was sequenced within a study of shared clonotypes between healthy human individuals. The study, taken as a whole, reports: Non-shared clonotypes showed lower generation probabilities than clonotypes common to all four donors.

The method was immunoSEQ multiplex PCR; TCRdb's version includes in-frame clones alone and lacks a portion of them. The repertoire holds around 2.5 million clones, with more than 85% as singletons. Worth noting for this clone: The antigen remains undetermined.

Sequencing was performed on naive CD4+ T cells from PBMCs. Stated subset: CD45RA+ positively selected. The receptor was isolated from a man aged 18 to 30 in good health. Some clones in this sample may be carry-over from other donors' samples.

The CDR3 loop reads CASSLATDTDTQYF. In DNA, the CDR3 is TGTGCCAGCAGCTTGGCGACTGACACAGATACGCAGTATTTT. This chain connects TRBV7-9 to TRBJ2-3; no definite D call. Looked up from germline, CDR1 is SEHNR and CDR2 is FQNEAQ (reference sequence). Trimming cost V 3 bases and J 2 bases, with 9 bases left between them. The CDR3 runs to 14 residues.